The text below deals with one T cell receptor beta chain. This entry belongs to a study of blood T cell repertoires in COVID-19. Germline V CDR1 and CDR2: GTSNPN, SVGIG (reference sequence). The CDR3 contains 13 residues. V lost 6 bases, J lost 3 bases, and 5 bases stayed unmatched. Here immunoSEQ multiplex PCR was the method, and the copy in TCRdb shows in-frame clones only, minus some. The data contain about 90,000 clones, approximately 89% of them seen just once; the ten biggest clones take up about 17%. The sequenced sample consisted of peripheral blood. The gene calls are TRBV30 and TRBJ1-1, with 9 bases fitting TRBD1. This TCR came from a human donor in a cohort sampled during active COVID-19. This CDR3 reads CACQQGAHTEAFF. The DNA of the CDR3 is TGTGCCTGCCAACAGGGGGCGCACACTGAAGCTTTCTTT.